A single sample is the source of the 21 T cell receptor beta chains below, sequenced in a study of shared clonotypes between healthy human individuals. Clones were read by immunoSEQ multiplex PCR, and TCRdb kept only the in-frame ones, dropping some. The top ten clones hold roughly 0.57% of a sample with over 850,000 clones, approximately 80% of them seen once. Sequencing input: memory CD4+ T cells from PBMCs. Subset defined: CD45RA-negative fraction. These receptors came from a man younger than 35 in good health. Some clones in this sample may be carry-over from other donors' samples.

This clone has a handful of counts. One end of the junction is discordant with germline, which a read error may explain. The chain recombines TRBV5-1 with TRBJ2-7, with D tentatively TRBD1 or TRBD2 (6 bases each). The CDR3 totals 13 residues. Germline-derived CDR1 and CDR2 are SGHRS and YFSETQ. CDR3 residues: CASSLEGGIAGAF. Written as DNA, the CDR3 is TGCGCCAGCAGCTTGGAAGGCGGGATCGCAGGGGCCTTC.

The CDR3 reads CASSLVGASGSTPYNEQFF. CDR3 coding DNA: TGCGCCAGCAGCTTGGTAGGTGCTAGCGGGAGTACCCCCTACAATGAGCAGTTCTTC. This chain joins TRBV5-1 and TRBJ2-1; 10 bases are a match to TRBD2. There are 19 residues in the CDR3. Trimming at V came to 0 bases and at J to 2 bases, leaving 11 bases not matched to a gene. CDR1 is SGHRS and CDR2 is YFSETQ in the germline V gene. Filled out from reference TRBV5-1 and TRBJ2-1, the complete variable domain reads KAGVTQTPRYLIKTRGQQVTLSCSPISGHRSVSWYQQTPGQGLQFLFEYFSETQRNKGNFPGRFSGRQFSNSRSEMNVSTLELGDSALYLCASSLVGASGSTPYNEQFFGPGTRLTVL.

The chain links TRBV19 to TRBJ2-1, with no clear D. Germline CDR1 is LNHDA and CDR2 is SQIVND (reference sequence). V was pared by 6 bases and J by 0 bases, with 15 bases between. This CDR3 has 16 residues. CDR3 nucleotides: TGTGCCAGTAGCCCCCCGGACGGATTCTCCTACAATGAGCAGTTCTTC. This codes for CASSPPDGFSYNEQFF. The full variable domain, rest sourced from reference TRBV19 and TRBJ2-1, is DGGITQSPKYLFRKEGQNVTLSCEQNLNHDAMYWYRQDPGQGLRLIYYSQIVNDFQKGDIAEGYSVSREKKESFPLTVTSAQKNPTAFYLCASSPPDGFSYNEQFFGPGTRLTVL.

This sequence joins TRBV28 and TRBJ2-3, with 8 bases matching TRBD1. J lost 6 bases, V lost 4 bases, and 15 bases had no gene match. The CDR3 runs 17 residues. Germline assignment: CDR1 MDHEN and CDR2 SYDVKM. The CDR3 loop reads CASSSPSDRGNLDTQYF. DNA for the CDR3: TGTGCCAGCAGTTCACCTTCTGACAGGGGCAATCTCGATACGCAGTATTTT.

The rearrangement uses TRBV2 and TRBJ1-5; D unclear. V lost 3 bases and J 5 bases, leaving 8 bases between the germline ends. This CDR3 comprises 13 residues. From germline, CDR1 is SNHLY and CDR2 FYNNEI. CDR3 DNA: TGTGCCAGCAGTGATGGACCGGATCAGCCCCAGCATTTT. Protein sequence: CASSDGPDQPQHF.

V is TRBV7-8 and J is TRBJ1-1; D is undetermined. CDR3 length: 11 amino acids. Trimming pared 4 bases from V and 7 bases from J, leaving 7 bases between. The germline CDR1 and CDR2 sequences are SGHVS and FQNEAQ. Here the CDR3 DNA reads TGTGCCAGCAGCTCCGGCGGTGAAGCTTTCTTT. This translates into CASSSGGEAFF.

The rearrangement joins TRBV9 to TRBJ2-1; D is tentatively TRBD1 or TRBD2 (6 bases each). Germline V CDR1 and CDR2: SGDLS, YYNGEE. The V end was cut by 4 bases, the J end by 3 bases, with 23 bases between. This CDR3 comprises 18 residues. CDR3 coding DNA: TGTGCCAGCAGCCCGAGGAGGGGGAACTTCGCGGGCTACAATGAGCAGTTCTTC. Amino acid sequence: CASSPRRGNFAGYNEQFF.

V gene TRBV29-1 combines with J gene TRBJ1-4; a weak D match, TRBD1 (5 bases). This CDR3 has 13 amino acids. CDR1 and CDR2 (germline): SQVTM, ANQGSEA. Trimming shortened V by 3 bases and J by 7 bases, and 12 bases separated the two germline ends. This CDR3 reads CSVERSQGEKLFF. In DNA, the CDR3 is TGCAGCGTTGAGCGGTCCCAGGGTGAAAAACTGTTTTTT.

This clone was picked up many times. This chain joins TRBV11-1 and TRBJ2-3, with TRBD1 as a possible D gene (5 bases). The germline gives CDR1 SGHAT, CDR2 FQDESV (reference sequence). The CDR3 extends over 16 amino acids. Trimming removed 5 bases from V and 2 bases from J, with 17 bases in between. Written as DNA, the CDR3 is TGTGCCAGCAGCCAAAGGGCCAGGGCAGACACAGATACGCAGTATTTT. Encoded protein: CASSQRARADTDTQYF. Full variable domain (outside the CDR3, taken from reference TRBV11-1 and TRBJ2-3): EAEVAQSPRYKITEKSQAVAFWCDPISGHATLYWYRQILGQGPELLVQFQDESVVDDSQLPKDRFSAERLKGVDSTLKIQPAELGDSAMYLCASSQRARADTDTQYFGPGTRLTVL.

This rearrangement joins TRBV2 to TRBJ2-2; tentative D call: TRBD2 (5 bases). The ends were cut back, 7 bases at V and 4 bases at J, with 16 bases in the middle. The CDR3 has 15 amino acids. CDR1 SNHLY and CDR2 FYNNEI come from the germline V gene. CDR3 DNA: TGTGCCAGCAATCTAGCCGGAGGAACCACCGGGGAGCTGTTTTTT. It encodes CASNLAGGTTGELFF. The full variable domain, in which reference TRBV2 and TRBJ2-2 provide the parts outside the CDR3, is EPEVTQTPSHQVTQMGQEVILRCVPISNHLYFYWYRQILGQKVEFLVSFYNNEISEKSEIFDDQFSVERPDGSNFTLKIRSTKLEDSAMYFCASNLAGGTTGELFFGEGSRLTVL.

The CDR3 coding sequence is TGTGCCAGCAGCCTCCAGGGGGTGCGCACAGATACGCAGTATTTT. This codes for CASSLQGVRTDTQYF. V is TRBV7-3 and J is TRBJ2-3; 7 bases line up with TRBD1. From germline, CDR1 is SGHTA and CDR2 FQGTGA. The CDR3 loop spans 15 amino acids. V gave up 5 bases and J gave up 1 base; unmatched junction bases: 6. The full variable domain, completed using reference TRBV7-3 and TRBJ2-3, is GAGVSQTPSNKVTEKGKYVELRCDPISGHTALYWYRQSLGQGPEFLIYFQGTGAADDSGLPNDRFFAVRPEGSVSTLKIQRTERGDSAVYLCASSLQGVRTDTQYFGPGTRLTVL.

The J gene is TRBJ2-1, the V gene TRBV18, with D tentatively TRBD2 (6 bases). Per germline, CDR1 KGHSH and CDR2 LQKENI. Deletions cut 2 bases from V and 8 bases from J, with 16 bases between. The CDR3 runs 15 residues. The CDR3 DNA follows: TGTGCCAGCTCACCATCTGCCGGGAGCTTCTATGAGCAGTTCTTC. This sequence encodes CASSPSAGSFYEQFF.

The chain uses TRBV5-1 and TRBJ2-5, with 8 nucleotides matching TRBD2. V shed 2 bases and J 4 bases; nucleotides not matched to a gene: 4. This CDR3 comprises 14 residues. Germline-derived CDR1 and CDR2 are SGHRS and YFSETQ. The chain's CDR3 is CASSFETSGETQYF. CDR3 DNA sequence: TGCGCCAGCAGCTTCGAAACTAGCGGAGAGACCCAGTACTTC.

Only one count was recorded for this clone. This chain links TRBV29-1 with TRBJ2-7; TRBD2 matches at 8 bases. Germline-derived CDR1 and CDR2 are SQVTM and ANQGSEA. With V trimmed by 4 bases and J by 6 bases, 17 bases remained unmatched. The CDR3 is 16 amino acids. The CDR3 DNA sequence: TGCAGCGTTGTCTCGTTCGAAAGCGGGAGTGGGTTCGAGCAGTACTTC. Protein product: CSVVSFESGSGFEQYF.

This clone occurred once. The V and J genes are TRBV19 and TRBJ1-5, with D unclear. CDR3 length equals 11 residues. The V end lost 11 bases, the J end lost 2 bases, and 7 bases lay between the germline ends. Germline CDR1 and CDR2: LNHDA and SQIVND (reference sequence). Written as DNA, the CDR3 is TGTGCCCCTAGGGGCAATCAGCCCCAGCATTTT. Amino acid sequence: CAPRGNQPQHF.

Worth noting for this clone: Different DNA sequences within this sample yield the same CDR3. The rearrangement links TRBV28 to TRBJ1-2; D remains unclear. Germline V gives CDR1 MDHEN, CDR2 SYDVKM. The CDR3 sequence is 12 residues long. V gave up 4 bases and J gave up 1 base, with 4 bases separating them. CDR3 protein: CASSSNNYGYTF. Written as DNA, the CDR3 is TGTGCCAGCAGTTCTAATAACTATGGCTACACCTTC.

This chain joins TRBV19 and TRBJ1-2; D ambiguous. V was clipped by 6 bases and J by 2 bases, with 10 bases between them. CDR1 is LNHDA, CDR2 SQIVND, per germline (reference sequence). CDR3 length: 13 amino acids. CDR3 sequence (DNA): TGTGCCAGTAGCCCAACACCCAACTATGGCTACACCTTC. This gives the protein CASSPTPNYGYTF.

The chain carries TRBV30 and TRBJ2-1; TRBD2 might be the D (5 bases). This CDR3 region has 13 residues. CDR1 is GTSNPN and CDR2 is SVGIG in the germline V gene (reference sequence). V shed 4 bases and J shed 7 bases, with 14 bases lying between them. The CDR3 sequence: CAWTWTRGNEQFF. The CDR3 DNA sequence: TGTGCCTGGACCTGGACCCGGGGAAATGAGCAGTTCTTC.

The chain employs TRBV5-4 and TRBJ2-5; 7 bases are a match to TRBD2. CDR1 is SGHNT and CDR2 is YYREEE in the germline V gene (reference sequence). V gave up 2 bases and J gave up 5 bases; unmatched junction bases: 12. CDR3 length: 16 residues. The chain's CDR3 is CASSFGGGRGWETQYF. As DNA, the CDR3 is TGTGCCAGCAGCTTCGGTGGCGGGAGAGGTTGGGAGACCCAGTACTTC.

This clone has just a few counts. The chain joins TRBV12-5 to TRBJ2-4; D possibly corresponds to TRBD2 (7 bases). Germline V gives CDR1 LGHNT, CDR2 FRNRAP. V lost 8 bases and J lost 1, with 15 bases in between. The CDR3 is made up of 15 amino acids. CDR3 sequence reads: CASPRGEGAKNIQYF. The DNA for the CDR3 is TGTGCTAGTCCTAGGGGGGAGGGGGCCAAAAACATTCAGTACTTC. Full variable domain (rest looked up from reference TRBV12-5 and TRBJ2-4): DARVTQTPRHKVTEMGQEVTMRCQPILGHNTVFWYRQTMMQGLELLAYFRNRAPLDDSGMPKDRFSAEMPDATLATLKIQPSEPRDSAVYFCASPRGEGAKNIQYFGAGTRLSVL.

The V call is TRBV5-1, the J call TRBJ2-5; D perhaps matches TRBD1 (6 bases). Germline V gene data show CDR1 as SGHRS and CDR2 as YFSETQ. V was clipped by 0 bases and J by 2 bases, with 17 bases between them. The CDR3 extends over 17 amino acids. The CDR3 DNA follows: TGCGCCAGCAGCTTGGGATACGGACAGCCTGGACAAGAGACCCAGTACTTC. Protein sequence: CASSLGYGQPGQETQYF.